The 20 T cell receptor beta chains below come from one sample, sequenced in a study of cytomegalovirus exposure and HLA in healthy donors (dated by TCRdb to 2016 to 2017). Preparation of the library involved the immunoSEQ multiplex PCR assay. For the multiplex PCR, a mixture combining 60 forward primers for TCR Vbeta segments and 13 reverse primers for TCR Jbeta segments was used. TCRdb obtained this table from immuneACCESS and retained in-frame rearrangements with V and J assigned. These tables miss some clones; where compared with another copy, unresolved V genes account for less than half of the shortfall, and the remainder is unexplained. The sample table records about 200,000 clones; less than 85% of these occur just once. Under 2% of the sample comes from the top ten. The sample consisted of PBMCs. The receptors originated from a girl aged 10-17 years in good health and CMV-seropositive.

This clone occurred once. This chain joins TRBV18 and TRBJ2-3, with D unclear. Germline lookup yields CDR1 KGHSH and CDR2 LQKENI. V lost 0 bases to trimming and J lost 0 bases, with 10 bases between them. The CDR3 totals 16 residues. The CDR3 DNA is TGTGCCAGCTCACCACCGGGCAGCCCTAGCACAGATACGCAGTATTTT. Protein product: CASSPPGSPSTDTQYF.

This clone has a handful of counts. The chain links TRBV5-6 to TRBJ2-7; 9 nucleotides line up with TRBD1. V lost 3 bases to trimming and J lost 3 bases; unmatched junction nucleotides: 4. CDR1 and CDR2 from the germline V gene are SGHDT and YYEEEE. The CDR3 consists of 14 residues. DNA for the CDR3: TGTGCCAGCAGCTCGGGACAGGGATACTACGAGCAGTACTTC. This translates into CASSSGQGYYEQYF. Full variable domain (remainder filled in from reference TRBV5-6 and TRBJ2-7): DAGVTQSPTHLIKTRGQQVTLRCSPKSGHDTVSWYQQALGQGPQFIFQYYEEEERQRGNFPDRFSGHQFPNYSSELNVNALLLGDSALYLCASSSGQGYYEQYFGPGTRLTVT.

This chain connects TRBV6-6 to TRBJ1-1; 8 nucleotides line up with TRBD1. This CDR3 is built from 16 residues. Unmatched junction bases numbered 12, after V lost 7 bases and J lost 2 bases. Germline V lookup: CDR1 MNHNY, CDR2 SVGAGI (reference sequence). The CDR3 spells CASIQTRAGGNTEAFF. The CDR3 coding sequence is TGTGCCAGCATCCAGACCAGGGCAGGGGGCAACACTGAAGCTTTCTTT.

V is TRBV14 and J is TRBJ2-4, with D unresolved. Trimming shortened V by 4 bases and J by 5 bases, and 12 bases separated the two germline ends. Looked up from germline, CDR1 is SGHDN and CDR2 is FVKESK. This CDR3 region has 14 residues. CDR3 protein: CASSPLPFQNIQYF. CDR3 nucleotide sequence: TGTGCCAGCAGCCCCCTACCTTTTCAAAACATTCAGTACTTC.

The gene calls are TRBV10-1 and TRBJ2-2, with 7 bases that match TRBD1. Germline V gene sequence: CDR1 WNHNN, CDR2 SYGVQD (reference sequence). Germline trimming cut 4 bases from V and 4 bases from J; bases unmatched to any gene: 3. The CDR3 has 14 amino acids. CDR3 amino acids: CASSAGTATGELFF. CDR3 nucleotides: TGCGCCAGCAGTGCCGGGACAGCCACCGGGGAGCTGTTTTTT.

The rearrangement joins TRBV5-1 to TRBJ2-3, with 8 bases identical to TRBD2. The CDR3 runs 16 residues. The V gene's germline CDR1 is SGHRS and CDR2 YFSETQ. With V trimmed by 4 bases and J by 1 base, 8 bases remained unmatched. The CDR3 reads CASSLSISGGTDTQYF. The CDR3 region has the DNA TGCGCCAGCAGCCTTTCGATTAGCGGGGGCACAGATACGCAGTATTTT.

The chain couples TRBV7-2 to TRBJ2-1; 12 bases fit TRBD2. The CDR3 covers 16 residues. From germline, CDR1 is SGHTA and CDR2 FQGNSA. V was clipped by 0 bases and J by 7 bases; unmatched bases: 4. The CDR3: CASSLAKLAGGNEQFF. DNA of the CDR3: TGTGCCAGCAGCTTAGCGAAGCTAGCGGGGGGGAATGAGCAGTTCTTC.

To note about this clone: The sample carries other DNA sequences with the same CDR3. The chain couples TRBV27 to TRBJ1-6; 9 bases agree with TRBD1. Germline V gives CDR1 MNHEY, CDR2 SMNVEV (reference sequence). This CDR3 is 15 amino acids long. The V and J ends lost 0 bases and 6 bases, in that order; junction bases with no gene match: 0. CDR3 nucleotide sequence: TGTGCCAGCAGTTTATCGGACAGGGGTAATTCACCCCTCCACTTT. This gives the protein CASSLSDRGNSPLHF.

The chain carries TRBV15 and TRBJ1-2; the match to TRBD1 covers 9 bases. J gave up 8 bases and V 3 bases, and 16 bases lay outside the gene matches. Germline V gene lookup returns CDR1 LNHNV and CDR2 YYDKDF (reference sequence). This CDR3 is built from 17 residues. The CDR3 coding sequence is TGTGCCACCAGCAGGGGTGGGACAGGGTCCGATACTTTCGGCTACACCTTC. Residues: CATSRGGTGSDTFGYTF.

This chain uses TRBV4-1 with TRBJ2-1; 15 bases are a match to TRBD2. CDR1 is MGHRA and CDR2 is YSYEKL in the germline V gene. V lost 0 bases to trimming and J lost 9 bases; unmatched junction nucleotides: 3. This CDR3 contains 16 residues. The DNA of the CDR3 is TGCGCCAGCAGCCAAGATAGGACTAGCGGGGGGGCTGAGCAGTTCTTC. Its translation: CASSQDRTSGGAEQFF.

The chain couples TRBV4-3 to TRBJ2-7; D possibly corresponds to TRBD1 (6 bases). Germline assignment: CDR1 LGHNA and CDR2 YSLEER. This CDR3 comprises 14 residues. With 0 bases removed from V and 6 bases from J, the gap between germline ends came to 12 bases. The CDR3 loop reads CASSQDTGIGEQYF. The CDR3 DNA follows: TGCGCCAGCAGCCAAGATACAGGGATAGGCGAGCAGTACTTC.

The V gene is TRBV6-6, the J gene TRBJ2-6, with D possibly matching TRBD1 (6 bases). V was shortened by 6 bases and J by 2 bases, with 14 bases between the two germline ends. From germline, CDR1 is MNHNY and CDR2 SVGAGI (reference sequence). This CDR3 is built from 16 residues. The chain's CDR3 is CASSSRWDTGANVLTF. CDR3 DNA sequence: TGTGCCAGCAGCTCCCGGTGGGACACTGGGGCCAACGTCCTGACTTTC.

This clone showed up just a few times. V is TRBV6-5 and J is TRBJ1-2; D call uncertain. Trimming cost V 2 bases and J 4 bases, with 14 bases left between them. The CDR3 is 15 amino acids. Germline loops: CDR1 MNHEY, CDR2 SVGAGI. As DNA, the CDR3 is TGTGCCAGCAGTTACACTACGACCGGTGCCTATGGCTACACCTTC. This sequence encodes CASSYTTTGAYGYTF.

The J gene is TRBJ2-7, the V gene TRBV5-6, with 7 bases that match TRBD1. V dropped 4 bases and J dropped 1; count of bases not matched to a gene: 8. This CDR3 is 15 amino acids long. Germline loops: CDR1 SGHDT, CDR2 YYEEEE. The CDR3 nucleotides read TGTGCCAGCAGCCCTACCCGACAGGGTTCCTACGAGCAGTACTTC. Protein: CASSPTRQGSYEQYF. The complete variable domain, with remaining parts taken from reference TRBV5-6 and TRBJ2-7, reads DAGVTQSPTHLIKTRGQQVTLRCSPKSGHDTVSWYQQALGQGPQFIFQYYEEEERQRGNFPDRFSGHQFPNYSSELNVNALLLGDSALYLCASSPTRQGSYEQYFGPGTRLTVT.

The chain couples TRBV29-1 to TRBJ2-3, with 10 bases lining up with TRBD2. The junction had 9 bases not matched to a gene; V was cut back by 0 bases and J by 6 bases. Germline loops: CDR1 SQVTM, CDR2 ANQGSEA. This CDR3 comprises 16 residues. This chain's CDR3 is CSVEDRLAGAADTQYF. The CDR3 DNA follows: TGCAGCGTTGAAGATCGGCTAGCGGGGGCGGCGGATACGCAGTATTTT.

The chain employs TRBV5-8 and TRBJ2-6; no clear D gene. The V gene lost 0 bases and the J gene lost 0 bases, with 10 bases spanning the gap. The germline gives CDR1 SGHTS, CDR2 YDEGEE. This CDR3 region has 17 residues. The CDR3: CASSLVTSPSGANVLTF. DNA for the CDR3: TGTGCCAGCAGCTTGGTTACAAGTCCCTCTGGGGCCAACGTCCTGACTTTC.

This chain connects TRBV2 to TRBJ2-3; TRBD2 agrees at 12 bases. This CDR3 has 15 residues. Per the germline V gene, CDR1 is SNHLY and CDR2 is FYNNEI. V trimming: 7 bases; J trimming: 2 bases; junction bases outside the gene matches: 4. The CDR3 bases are TGTGCCAGCAACCGACTAGCGGGGGTCACAGATACGCAGTATTTT. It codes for CASNRLAGVTDTQYF. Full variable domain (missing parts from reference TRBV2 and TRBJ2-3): EPEVTQTPSHQVTQMGQEVILRCVPISNHLYFYWYRQILGQKVEFLVSFYNNEISEKSEIFDDQFSVERPDGSNFTLKIRSTKLEDSAMYFCASNRLAGVTDTQYFGPGTRLTVL.

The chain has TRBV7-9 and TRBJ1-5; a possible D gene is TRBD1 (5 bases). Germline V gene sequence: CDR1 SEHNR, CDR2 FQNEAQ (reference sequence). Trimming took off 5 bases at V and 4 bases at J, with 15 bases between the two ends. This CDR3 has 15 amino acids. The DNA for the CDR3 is TGTGCCAGCAGCGCGGGACCTACAGAGAATCAGCCCCAGCATTTT. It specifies CASSAGPTENQPQHF.

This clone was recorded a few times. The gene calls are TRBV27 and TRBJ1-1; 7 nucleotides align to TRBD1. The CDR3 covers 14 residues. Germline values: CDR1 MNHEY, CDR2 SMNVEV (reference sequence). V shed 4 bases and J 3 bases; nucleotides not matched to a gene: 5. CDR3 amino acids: CASSSQGDYTEAFF. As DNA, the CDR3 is TGTGCCAGCAGTTCCCAGGGGGATTACACTGAAGCTTTCTTT.

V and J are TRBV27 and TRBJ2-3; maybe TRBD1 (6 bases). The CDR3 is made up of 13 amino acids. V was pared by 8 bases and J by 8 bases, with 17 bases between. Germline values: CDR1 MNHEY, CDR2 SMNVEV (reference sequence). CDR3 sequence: CASRTQGGVTQYF. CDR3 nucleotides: TGTGCCAGCCGGACACAAGGGGGTGTTACGCAGTATTTT.